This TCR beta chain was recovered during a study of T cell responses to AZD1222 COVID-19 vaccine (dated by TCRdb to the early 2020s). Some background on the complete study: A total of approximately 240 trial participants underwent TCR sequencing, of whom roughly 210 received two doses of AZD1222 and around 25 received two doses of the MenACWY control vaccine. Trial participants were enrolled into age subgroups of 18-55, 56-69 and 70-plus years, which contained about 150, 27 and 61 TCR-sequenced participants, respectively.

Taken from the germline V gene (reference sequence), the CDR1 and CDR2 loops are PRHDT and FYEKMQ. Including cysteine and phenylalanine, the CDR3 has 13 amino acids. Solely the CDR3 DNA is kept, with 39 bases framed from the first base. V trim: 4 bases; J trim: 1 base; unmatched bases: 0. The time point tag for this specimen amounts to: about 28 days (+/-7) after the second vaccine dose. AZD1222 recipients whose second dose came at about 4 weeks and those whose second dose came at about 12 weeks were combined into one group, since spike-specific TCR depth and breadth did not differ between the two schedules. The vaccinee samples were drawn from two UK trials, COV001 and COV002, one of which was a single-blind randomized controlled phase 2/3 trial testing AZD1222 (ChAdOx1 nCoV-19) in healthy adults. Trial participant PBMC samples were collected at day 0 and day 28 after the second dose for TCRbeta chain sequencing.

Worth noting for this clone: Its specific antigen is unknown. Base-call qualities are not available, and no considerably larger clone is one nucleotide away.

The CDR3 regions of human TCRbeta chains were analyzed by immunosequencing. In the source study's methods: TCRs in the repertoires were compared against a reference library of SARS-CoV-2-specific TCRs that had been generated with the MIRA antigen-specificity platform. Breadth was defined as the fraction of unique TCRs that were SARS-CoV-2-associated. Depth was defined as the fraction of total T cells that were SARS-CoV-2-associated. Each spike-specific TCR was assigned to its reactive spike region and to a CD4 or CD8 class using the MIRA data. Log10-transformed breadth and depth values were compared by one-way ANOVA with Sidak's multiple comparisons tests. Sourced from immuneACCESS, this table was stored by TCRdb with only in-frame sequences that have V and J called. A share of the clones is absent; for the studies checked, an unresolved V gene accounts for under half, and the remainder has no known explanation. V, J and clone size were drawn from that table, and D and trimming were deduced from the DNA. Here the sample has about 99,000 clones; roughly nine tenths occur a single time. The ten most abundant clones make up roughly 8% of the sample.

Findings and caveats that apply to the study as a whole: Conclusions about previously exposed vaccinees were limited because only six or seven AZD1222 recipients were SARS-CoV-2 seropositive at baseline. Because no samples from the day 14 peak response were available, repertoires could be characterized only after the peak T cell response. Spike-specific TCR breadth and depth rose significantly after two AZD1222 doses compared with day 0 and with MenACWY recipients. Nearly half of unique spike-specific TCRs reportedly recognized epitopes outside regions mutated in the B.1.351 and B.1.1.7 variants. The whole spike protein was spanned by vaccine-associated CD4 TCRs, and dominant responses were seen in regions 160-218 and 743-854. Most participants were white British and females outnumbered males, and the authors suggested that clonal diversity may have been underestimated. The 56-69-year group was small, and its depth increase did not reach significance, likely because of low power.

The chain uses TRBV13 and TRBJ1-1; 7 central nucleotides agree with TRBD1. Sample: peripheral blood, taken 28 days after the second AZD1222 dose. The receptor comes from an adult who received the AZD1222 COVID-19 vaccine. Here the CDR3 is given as CASSYRGNTEAFF. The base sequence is TGTGCCAGCAGCTACAGGGGGAACACTGAAGCTTTCTTT.